The T cell receptor beta chain under discussion was sequenced for a study of CD8 T cells in ankylosing spondylitis. This CDR3 has 14 residues. CDR1 and CDR2 (germline): SNHLY, FYNNEI. V gave up 7 bases and J gave up 5 bases, with 15 bases separating them. It was by quantitative 5'-RACE with molecular barcodes that TCR beta libraries were made. In TCRdb, the 5' RACE reads were re-called with MiXCR into one record per CDR3 protein. The sample yields under 850,000 distinct CDR3 sequences, about 20% seen once. Study conclusions and caveats: Ankylosing spondylitis blood seemed to carry a telltale TCR beta motif made of roughly eight highly homologous variants.

In its sample, this clonotype was seen a few times. Its cognate antigen is unknown. Sequencing was done on a sample of blood, either unsorted or a sorted T cell fraction (not recorded which). This clonotype was sampled from a male donor with ankylosing spondylitis. The chain has TRBV2 and TRBJ2-1, with a tentative D call TRBD2 (6 bases). The CDR3 region is CASNQQRVNNEQFF. DNA for the CDR3: TGTGCCAGCAATCAGCAGCGGGTGAACAATGAGCAGTTCTTC.